A single sample gave rise to the 9 T cell receptor beta chains below, sequenced in a study of blood T cell repertoires in COVID-19 (TCRdb year 2020). Library preparation was by the immunoSEQ multiplex PCR assay. TCRdb retrieved this table from immuneACCESS and kept in-frame rearrangements only. Not all clones are present; in checked studies, unresolved V genes account for under half, and no reason is known for the remainder. This sample comprises about 75,000 clones, 90% of them detected only once. Of the sample, about 2.7% falls within the top ten clones. The sequencing sample was made of peripheral blood. These receptors were collected from a human donor in a cohort sampled during active COVID-19.

The chain has TRBV7-2 and TRBJ2-2; weak D call: TRBD2 (6 bases). CDR3 length: 15 amino acids. The germline V gene encodes CDR1 SGHTA and CDR2 FQGNSA. The V and J ends lost 5 bases and 0 bases respectively, with 10 bases between them. The CDR3 is CASSPQRANTGELFF. CDR3 DNA: TGTGCCAGCAGCCCCCAGCGGGCGAACACCGGGGAGCTGTTTTTT.

Here the CDR3 reads CASSLGDRGRTGELFF. For the CDR3, the DNA is TGCGCCAGCAGCTTGGGAGACAGGGGGCGAACCGGGGAGCTGTTTTTT. The chain employs TRBV5-1 and TRBJ2-2; 10 nucleotides align to TRBD1. Trimming cost V 0 bases and J 5 bases; bases outside gene matches: 4. The CDR3 runs 16 residues. CDR1 is SGHRS and CDR2 is YFSETQ in the germline V gene.

About this clone: At one of its ends the junction is not consistent with the germline gene, which may arise from a read error. The V gene is TRBV7-9, the J gene TRBJ2-7; D is perhaps TRBD1 (6 bases). This CDR3 has 15 amino acids. Germline CDR1 is SEHNR and CDR2 is FQNEAQ (reference sequence). CDR3 sequence (DNA): TGTGCCAGCAGTAACCCGGGACAAGGATCCTTCGAGCAGTACTTC. This codes for CASSNPGQGSFEQYF.

This sequence joins TRBV7-2 and TRBJ2-4; TRBD2 is a possible D gene (7 bases). V lost 4 bases, J lost 6 bases, and 22 bases lay in between. The CDR3 is made up of 17 amino acids. CDR1 and CDR2 (germline): SGHTA, FQGNSA. CDR3 sequence: CASSSARGGARVNIQYF. CDR3 bases: TGTGCCAGCAGCTCCGCTAGGGGGGGGGCCAGGGTAAACATTCAGTACTTC.

The CDR3 is CASSLEAGLSEKLFF. In nucleotides, the CDR3 is TGTGCCAGCAGTTTAGAGGCAGGGTTAAGTGAAAAACTGTTTTTT. The chain combines TRBV28 with TRBJ1-4, with D perhaps matching TRBD1 (5 bases). CDR1 and CDR2 (germline): MDHEN, SYDVKM. Between the trimmed V and J ends, which lost 2 bases and 7 bases, there was a span of 14 bases. CDR3 size: 15 residues.

Only a few counts were recorded for this clone. The chain is built from TRBV18 and TRBJ2-3; tentative D call: TRBD2 (6 bases). Trimming took off 4 bases at V and 2 bases at J, with 16 bases between the two ends. The CDR3 is 16 amino acids. The germline gives CDR1 KGHSH, CDR2 LQKENI. The CDR3 region has the DNA TGTGCCAGCTCACAACTTAGCGGATATTACACAGATACGCAGTATTTT. Residues: CASSQLSGYYTDTQYF.

This CDR3 reads CASSSPTGLADTDTQYF. CDR3 coding DNA: TGCGCCAGCAGCTCACCTACTGGGCTAGCGGACACAGATACGCAGTATTTT. The chain carries TRBV5-1 and TRBJ2-3; 7 nucleotides agree with TRBD2. Germline lookup yields CDR1 SGHRS and CDR2 YFSETQ. The V segment lost 3 bases and the J segment 2 bases; nucleotides outside the gene matches: 12. The CDR3 spans 17 residues.

The V gene is TRBV5-1, the J gene TRBJ2-7; D unresolved. Trimming removed 0 bases from V and 3 bases from J, with 10 bases in between. The germline V gene encodes CDR1 SGHRS and CDR2 YFSETQ. CDR3 length equals 14 residues. The CDR3 DNA follows: TGCGCCAGCAGCTTGGCCGTGACACACTACGAGCAGTACTTC. It yields the protein CASSLAVTHYEQYF.

The chain employs TRBV5-4 and TRBJ2-7; 11 nucleotides line up with TRBD2. CDR1 is SGHNT and CDR2 is YYREEE in the germline V gene (reference sequence). The trim removed 2 bases at V and 2 bases at J, leaving 6 bases unmatched. The CDR3 runs to 16 residues. CDR3 residues: CASSFPGLAAPYEQYF. The DNA of the CDR3 is TGTGCCAGCAGCTTTCCGGGACTAGCGGCCCCCTACGAGCAGTACTTC.